This is a list of T cell receptor beta chains from one sample in a study of blood T cell repertoires in COVID-19. TCRdb's table, derived via immunoSEQ multiplex PCR, lists solely in-frame clones and lacks some. The sample yields about 210,000 clones, roughly 78% seen once. The sequencing input was peripheral blood. These receptors all stem from a middle-aged woman with acute or convalescent COVID-19. The CDR3 runs from the conserved cysteine through the conserved F or W. D genes are given only for firm matches. Size tells how often a clone was seen (once, few, many) or the class of an expanded clone, and some rows leave it out.

j_call	clone_size	v_call	d_call	cdr3_aa	cdr3_nt
TRBJ2-7	NA	TRBV2	NA	CASSEMKLAPYEQYF	TGTGCCAGCAGTGAAATGAAACTAGCCCCCTACGAGCAGTACTTC
TRBJ2-7	NA	TRBV18	TRBD1	CASSPRTGFGEQYF	TGTGCCAGCTCACCACGGACAGGGTTCGGAGAGCAGTACTTC
TRBJ1-4	few	TRBV5-8	NA	CASSLGGQPNEKLFF	TGTGCCAGCAGCTTGGGTGGACAGCCTAATGAAAAACTGTTTTTT
TRBJ2-1	NA	TRBV5-1	TRBD2	CASSETSGMGEQFF	TGCGCCAGCAGCGAAACTAGCGGGATGGGTGAGCAGTTCTTC
TRBJ2-6	NA	TRBV18	TRBD1	CASSPKRTGGSSGANVLTF	TGTGCCAGCTCACCCAAAAGGACAGGGGGGAGCTCTGGGGCCAACGTCCTGACTTTC
TRBJ2-7	few	TRBV9	TRBD2	CASSRTSGIEQYF	TGTGCCAGCAGTCGGACTAGCGGGATCGAGCAGTACTTC
TRBJ2-3	few	TRBV7-2	TRBD2	CASSPELASDTQYF	TGTGCCAGCAGCCCCGAACTAGCGTCAGATACGCAGTATTTT
TRBJ2-1	few	TRBV20-1	NA	CSASGYNEQFF	TGCAGTGCTTCGGGCTACAATGAGCAGTTCTTC
TRBJ2-6	NA	TRBV6-6	NA	CASSSSSGTGANVLTF	NA
TRBJ2-1	NA	TRBV11-2	TRBD1	CASSSLGTGGSYNEQFF	TGTGCCAGCAGCTCGCTTGGGACAGGGGGCTCCTACAATGAGCAGTTCTTC
TRBJ2-7	NA	TRBV27	NA	CASSFQRQAYEQYF	TGTGCCAGCAGTTTCCAGAGACAGGCCTACGAGCAGTACTTC
TRBJ2-7	few	TRBV7-9	NA	CASSSSTGISYEQYF	TGTGCCAGCAGCTCTTCAACAGGGATCTCCTACGAGCAGTACTTC
TRBJ1-1	NA	TRBV6-1	NA	CASSERQRNTEAFF	TGTGCCAGCAGTGAAAGACAGCGGAACACTGAAGCTTTCTTT
TRBJ1-2	once	TRBV4-2	TRBD1	CASSPTGAENYGYTF	TGTGCCAGCAGCCCCACAGGGGCAGAAAACTATGGCTACACCTTC
TRBJ2-7	NA	TRBV4-3	NA	CASSQFGGTYEQYF	TGCGCCAGCAGCCAATTCGGGGGTACCTACGAGCAGTACTTC
TRBJ1-1	NA	TRBV27	NA	CASRSSGNTEAFF	TGTGCCAGCAGATCCTCAGGGAACACTGAAGCTTTCTTT
TRBJ2-2	NA	TRBV19	NA	CASERGNRGNTGELFF	TGTGCCAGTGAAAGGGGGAACCGGGGGAACACCGGGGAGCTGTTTTTT
TRBJ1-2	NA	TRBV11-1	NA	CASSWAQSYGYTF	TGTGCCAGCAGCTGGGCACAGAGCTATGGCTACACCTTC
TRBJ1-5	NA	TRBV2	NA	CASSDRVGNQPQHF	TGTGCCAGCAGTGACAGGGTAGGCAATCAGCCCCAGCATTTT
TRBJ1-1	NA	TRBV3-1/TRBV3-2	TRBD1	CASSVWTGNTEAFF	TGTGCCAGCAGCGTATGGACAGGGAACACTGAAGCTTTCTTT
TRBJ1-2	NA	TRBV2	TRBD1	CASSGQGDGYTF	TGTGCCAGCAGTGGACAGGGGGACGGCTACACCTTC
TRBJ1-3	NA	TRBV14	TRBD1	CASSITGGVGNTIYF	TGTGCCAGCTCGATAACAGGGGGCGTTGGAAACACCATATATTTT
TRBJ2-2	NA	TRBV10-2	NA	CASSDPRRATGELFF	TGCGCCAGCAGTGACCCTAGGCGGGCCACCGGGGAGCTGTTTTTT
TRBJ2-3	once	TRBV19	TRBD2	CASSIGAGGLNTQYF	TGTGCCAGTAGTATCGGTGCGGGGGGGCTGAATACGCAGTATTTT
TRBJ1-2	NA	TRBV27	NA	CASRPKSGHNYGYTF	TGTGCCAGCAGGCCTAAGTCGGGACATAACTATGGCTACACCTTC
TRBJ2-1	NA	TRBV27	TRBD2	CASSWGAGGPYNEQFF	TGTGCCAGCAGTTGGGGAGCGGGGGGTCCCTACAATGAGCAGTTCTTC
TRBJ1-1	NA	TRBV30	NA	CAWKVQVTEAFF	TGTGCCTGGAAAGTACAGGTTACTGAAGCTTTCTTT
TRBJ2-5	NA	TRBV7-2	TRBD2	CASSYTGGRSETQYF	TGTGCCAGCAGCTATACGGGGGGGCGCTCGGAGACCCAGTACTTC
TRBJ2-1	NA	TRBV19	TRBD1	CALDRDLWTYNEQFF	TGTGCCTTAGACAGGGATCTCTGGACCTACAATGAGCAGTTCTTC
TRBJ2-1	NA	TRBV14	TRBD1	CASSHRGRPYNEQFF	TGTGCCAGCAGTCACAGGGGGCGCCCCTACAATGAGCAGTTCTTC
TRBJ1-3	NA	TRBV30	TRBD1	CAGGQGEALGSGNTIYF	TGTGCCGGGGGACAGGGGGAGGCATTAGGCTCTGGAAACACCATATATTTT
TRBJ1-5	NA	TRBV19	TRBD1	CASSKTGVQGGQPQHF	TGTGCCAGTAGTAAAACAGGGGTCCAAGGAGGCCAGCCCCAGCATTTT
TRBJ1-1	NA	TRBV21-1	NA	CARPNRAPTEAFF	TGTGCCAGACCAAACAGGGCTCCTACTGAAGCTTTCTTT
TRBJ2-1	NA	TRBV6-5	TRBD1	CASSTGQGPMYQFF	TGTGCCAGCAGTACGGGACAGGGACCAATGTATCAGTTCTTC
TRBJ1-4	NA	TRBV11-2	NA	CASSSPGGGEKLFF	TGTGCCAGCAGCTCTCCGGGGGGCGGTGAAAAACTGTTTTTT
TRBJ2-2	NA	TRBV5-1	NA	CASSRTVSNTGELFF	TGCGCCAGCAGCCGGACAGTTTCGAACACCGGGGAGCTGTTTTTT
TRBJ2-1	NA	TRBV7-2	TRBD2	CASSPTGLAYNEQFF	TGTGCCAGCAGCCCTACGGGACTAGCCTATAATGAGCAGTTCTTC
TRBJ2-7	few	TRBV11-3	NA	CASSAGESEQYF	TGTGCCAGCAGCGCCGGGGAGAGCGAGCAGTACTTC
TRBJ1-5	NA	TRBV10-1	NA	CASSEARGGPQHF	TGCGCCAGCAGTGAGGCCCGAGGGGGGCCCCAGCATTTT
TRBJ2-1	NA	TRBV4-2	TRBD1	CASSQEGGQGRVGDEQFF	TGTGCCAGCAGCCAAGAGGGGGGACAGGGAAGGGTAGGGGATGAGCAGTTCTTC
TRBJ1-5	once	TRBV6-2/TRBV6-3	TRBD1	CASTYRPGGGQPQHF	TGTGCCAGCACTTACAGGCCAGGGGGCGGTCAGCCCCAGCATTTT
TRBJ2-3	few	TRBV28	NA	CASSFISSSGTQYF	TGTGCCAGCAGTTTTATCTCCTCCTCGGGGACGCAGTATTTT
TRBJ2-2	few	TRBV5-1	NA	CASSYSDTGELFF	TGCGCCAGCAGCTATTCAGACACCGGGGAGCTGTTTTTT
TRBJ1-1	NA	TRBV5-6	TRBD1	CASSFRGLYTEAFF	TGTGCCAGCAGCTTCAGGGGGCTGTACACTGAAGCTTTCTTT
TRBJ2-7	NA	TRBV5-1	TRBD2	CASKKAGENYEQYF	TGCGCCAGCAAGAAAGCGGGAGAAAACTACGAGCAGTACTTC
TRBJ2-7	NA	TRBV3-1/TRBV3-2	TRBD2	CASSSGPSGSGYYEQYF	TGTGCCAGCAGCTCCGGGCCTAGCGGGAGCGGCTACTACGAGCAGTACTTC
TRBJ2-2	NA	TRBV11-1	TRBD2	CASSLIGTSGELFF	TGTGCCAGCAGCTTAATCGGGACTAGCGGGGAGCTGTTTTTT
TRBJ2-5	NA	TRBV19	TRBD1	CASSITGGGKETQYF	TGTGCCAGTAGTATCACAGGGGGCGGGAAAGAGACCCAGTACTTC
TRBJ2-3	NA	TRBV5-4	TRBD2	CASSPGVSLAGNTQYF	TGTGCCAGCAGCCCGGGAGTTAGCCTAGCGGGAAATACGCAGTATTTT
TRBJ2-7	NA	TRBV30	NA	CARTHGQYF	TGTGCCAGGACTCACGGGCAGTACTTC
TRBJ2-7	few	TRBV5-6	TRBD1	CASSPGQGYYEQYF	TGTGCCAGCAGCCCTGGACAGGGATACTACGAGCAGTACTTC
TRBJ1-1	few	TRBV4-1	TRBD1	CASSPRGQGVVTEAFF	TGCGCCAGCAGCCCCCGAGGACAGGGGGTGGTAACTGAAGCTTTCTTT
TRBJ1-6	few	TRBV19	NA	CASSKGPGDHNSPLHF	TGTGCCAGTAGTAAGGGACCAGGGGATCATAATTCACCCCTCCACTTT